This TCR beta chain derives from a study of blood T cell repertoires in COVID-19 (dated by TCRdb to about 2020). With respect to the entire study: Collaborator samples came from the United States, Italy and Spain and covered acute and convalescent phases of COVID-19. The repertoires were released in a freely available public database intended as a resource for research on the immune response to SARS-CoV-2. Samples came from the ongoing ImmuneRACE study (first 160 participants) plus 1,254 subjects from 6 global collaborators. Nearly every sample came with metadata listing a de-identified subject ID, COVID-19 status, age in years and sex. HLA class I and class II types, where available, came from metadata supplied by the sample provider rather than from assay-based typing. The dataset comprised deeply sampled blood TCRbeta repertoires from subjects exposed to, actively infected with, or recovered from COVID-19. The material from the prospective study consisted of cDNA or gDNA derived from T cells, B-cell-depleted T cells, or PBMCs. General findings and caveats noted by the study authors: Clinical and demographic metadata were provided uncurated, with the amount varying by source and participant.

Another Seattle source contributed samples from volunteer blood donors who had recovered from COVID-19. Each collaborating institution followed its own protocols to collect whole blood in K2EDTA tubes. For TCRbeta analysis, collaborators shipped samples as frozen whole blood, isolated PBMCs, or DNA extracted from either of those sample types. As regards this clone: No cognate antigen has been identified for it. Nothing much larger sits one base from this clone, and base qualities are not available.

TCRbeta CDR3 regions were amplified from genomic DNA using the immunoSEQ Assay, a bias-controlled multiplex PCR. As for the authors' bioinformatics: The number of nucleated cells in each sample was estimated by amplification of reference gene primers within the assay. Sequence reads were collapsed and filtered to measure the absolute abundance of every unique TCRbeta CDR3 rearrangement. Productive Simpson clonality was computed per sample as the square root of Simpson's diversity index over productive rearrangements. TCRdb re-hosts the immuneACCESS table, in-frame sequences only. Its copies lack some clones; in the studies checked, an unresolved V gene accounts for under half of them, and the cause for the rest is not known. V, J and clone size reflect that table, while D and trimming were determined from the DNA. The sample records more than 200,000 clones, 84% of which are singletons. The ten largest make up about 1.4% of the sample.

Trimming removed 6 bases from V and 12 bases from J; the gene matches leave 8 bases unexplained. CDR1 and CDR2, looked up from the germline V gene, are MNHEY and SVGEGT. The CDR3 covers 12 residues, taking in both the cysteine and the phenylalanine. Here the CDR3 DNA is all that survives: 36 bases in frame from base 1. This TCR derives from a woman aged 40 to 50 who had recovered from COVID-19. The chain uses TRBV6-2 or TRBV6-3 and TRBJ1-1, with 9 central nucleotides matching TRBD1. The sequenced sample was peripheral blood. In nucleotide form, the sequence is TGTGCCAGCAGCCCACCGGGGACAGGGACTTTCTTT. It is translated as CASSPPGTGTFF.